The 26 T cell receptor beta chains presented below share a single source sample, sequenced in a study of CD4 T cells in relation to SARS-CoV-2 and coronaviruses (dated by TCRdb to the early 2020s). To prepare the library, the immunoSEQ multiplex PCR assay was applied. TCRdb mirrors the immuneACCESS table, restricted to in-frame sequences. Some clones are absent from its copies; in checked studies, under half trace to an unresolved V gene, and the reason for the others is unknown. Across this sample there are almost 20,000 clones, with 70% to 75% seen only once. The ten largest make up 21% of the sample. CD4+ T cells from unexposed donors were collected before the COVID-19 pandemic (2011-2018). The EasySep CD4+ T cell isolation kit was used to isolate CD4+ T cells once the cultures had run for approximately ten days. Their antigens remain unidentified. The sample was CD4+ T cells from PBMCs, cultured in vitro. These receptors originate from a human donor in good health.

The table lists this clone with a few counts. The chain's CDR3 is CASSLFGDTGELFF. The CDR3 coding sequence is TGTGCCAGCAGCCTCTTTGGGGACACCGGGGAGCTGTTTTTT. This chain links TRBV11-3 with TRBJ2-2, with unresolved D. CDR3 length: 14 amino acids. CDR1 is SGHNT and CDR2 is YENEEA in the germline V gene. Trimming took 5 bases from V and 3 from J, leaving 10 bases between them.

This chain connects TRBV5-4 to TRBJ2-1; 7 bases line up with TRBD2. This CDR3 spans 16 amino acids. The germline gives CDR1 SGHNT, CDR2 YYREEE (reference sequence). J was trimmed by 16 bases and V by 4 bases; bases with no gene match: 23. The DNA for the CDR3 is TGTGCCAGCAGCACTGACTCGAGCGGGAAGTACCCGCCGCGTTTCTTC. Amino acid sequence: CASSTDSSGKYPPRFF.

The chain joins TRBV20-1 to TRBJ2-5; D is unresolved. This CDR3 contains 11 residues. The V gene lost 3 bases and the J gene lost 4 bases, with 6 bases spanning the gap. The germline V gene has CDR1 DFQATT and CDR2 SNEGSKA (reference sequence). The CDR3 coding sequence is TGCAGTGCTAGCACAAGAGAGACCCAGTACTTC. Encoded protein: CSASTRETQYF.

This chain uses TRBV11-2 with TRBJ2-3; 7 nucleotides align to TRBD2. Germline-derived CDR1 and CDR2 are SGHAT and FQNNGV. Germline trimming cut 4 bases from V and 4 bases from J; bases unmatched to any gene: 17. This CDR3 has 18 amino acids. The CDR3 DNA sequence: TGTGCCAGCAGCTGGGGCGAGCTGCTACGGGAGGAATCAGATACGCAGTATTTT. It yields the protein CASSWGELLREESDTQYF.

CDR3 in amino acids: CASSDEGKRGQAFF. The CDR3 coding sequence is TGTGCCAGCAGCGACGAGGGGAAAAGGGGCCAAGCTTTCTTT. The gene calls are TRBV6-2 or TRBV6-3 and TRBJ1-1; TRBD1 is a possible D gene (5 bases). Trimming took off 6 bases at V and 9 bases at J, with 20 bases between the two ends. CDR1 MNHEY and CDR2 SVGEGT come from the germline V gene. There are 14 residues in the CDR3.

CDR3 loop: CSAFTDTQYF. CDR3 bases: TGCAGTGCCTTTACAGATACGCAGTATTTT. The chain recombines TRBV20-1 with TRBJ2-3; no definite D call. Germline CDR1 is DFQATT and CDR2 is SNEGSKA (reference sequence). CDR3 size: 10 residues. The V gene lost 6 bases and the J gene lost 3 bases, with 4 bases spanning the gap.

The gene calls are TRBV14 and TRBJ2-2, with TRBD2 matching over 7 bases. The trim removed 1 base at V and 3 bases at J, leaving 2 bases unmatched. The germline gives CDR1 SGHDN, CDR2 FVKESK. The CDR3 is 15 amino acids. The CDR3 coding sequence is TGTGCCAGCAGCCAAGCTCTAGCGGACACCGGGGAGCTGTTTTTT. It encodes CASSQALADTGELFF.

The chain has TRBV20-1 and TRBJ2-1, with D perhaps matching TRBD2 (6 bases). The CDR3 covers 14 residues. Trimming removed 3 bases at V and 10 bases at J, with 19 bases between. Germline CDR1 and CDR2: DFQATT and SNEGSKA (reference sequence). The CDR3, as DNA: TGCAGTGCTAGTTGGGGACTCAAAGATGGAGAGCAGTTCTTC. Translating it yields CSASWGLKDGEQFF.

The rearrangement joins TRBV19 to TRBJ2-1; 7 nucleotides line up with TRBD2. After removal of 3 bases from V and 6 bases from J, the junction contained 8 bases not matched to a gene. This CDR3 spans 15 amino acids. Germline V gives CDR1 LNHDA, CDR2 SQIVND (reference sequence). This CDR3 reads CASSILPSGSNEQFF. CDR3 DNA: TGTGCCAGTAGTATTCTTCCTAGCGGTTCCAATGAGCAGTTCTTC. The entire variable domain, with the rest obtained from reference TRBV19 and TRBJ2-1, is as follows: DGGITQSPKYLFRKEGQNVTLSCEQNLNHDAMYWYRQDPGQGLRLIYYSQIVNDFQKGDIAEGYSVSREKKESFPLTVTSAQKNPTAFYLCASSILPSGSNEQFFGPGTRLTVL.

This sequence joins TRBV9 and TRBJ2-7; unclear D gene. Deletions cut 2 bases from V and 4 bases from J, with 13 bases between. This CDR3 comprises 14 residues. The V gene's germline CDR1 is SGDLS and CDR2 YYNGEE. CDR3 DNA sequence: TGTGCCAGCAGCGTCCAGGCAGACTTGTACGAGCAGTACTTC. Translated: CASSVQADLYEQYF.

The chain links TRBV29-1 to TRBJ1-2; D is perhaps TRBD1 (5 bases). The germline V gene has CDR1 SQVTM and CDR2 ANQGSEA. Trimming pared 3 bases from V and 5 bases from J, leaving 13 bases between. This CDR3 region has 13 residues. The CDR3: CSVDQSGGYGYTF. CDR3 sequence (DNA): TGCAGCGTTGATCAGTCTGGGGGATATGGCTACACCTTC.

The genes are TRBV3-1 (or the pseudogene TRBV3-2) and TRBJ2-1, with D hard to call. Germline loops: CDR1 LGHDT, CDR2 YNNKEL (reference sequence). This CDR3 is built from 16 residues. Trimming removed 4 bases at V and 3 bases at J, with 16 bases between. The CDR3 region has the DNA TGTGCCAGCAGCCTACAAGAACGCCCCGGCTACAATGAGCAGTTCTTC. This gives the protein CASSLQERPGYNEQFF.

The J gene is TRBJ2-4, the V gene TRBV6-5, with D uncertain. This CDR3 has 14 amino acids. The germline V gene encodes CDR1 MNHEY and CDR2 SVGAGI. The V and J ends lost 8 bases and 0 bases respectively, with 11 bases between them. The CDR3 loop reads CASRPPVAKNIQYF. CDR3 sequence (DNA): TGTGCCAGCCGACCTCCAGTAGCCAAAAACATTCAGTACTTC.

In its sample, this clone was seen once. The chain recombines TRBV2 with TRBJ2-7; tentative D call: TRBD1 (5 bases). The CDR3 consists of 12 residues. The germline V gene encodes CDR1 SNHLY and CDR2 FYNNEI. Trimming took off 4 bases at V and 9 bases at J, with 13 bases between the two ends. DNA of the CDR3: TGTGCCAGCAGTGTGGGCAGGGTTGCGCAGTACTTC. Its protein is CASSVGRVAQYF.

The sample holds a few counts of this clone. This sequence joins TRBV19 and TRBJ1-2, with D possibly TRBD1 on 5 matching bases. The CDR3 is made up of 15 amino acids. In germline, CDR1 is LNHDA, CDR2 SQIVND (reference sequence). Trimming stripped 5 bases from V and 2 bases from J, with 15 bases between. The CDR3 DNA reads as TGTGCCAGTAGTTCCACCCCCGGGGCGAACTATGGCTACACCTTC. Encoded protein: CASSSTPGANYGYTF. Together with reference TRBV19 and TRBJ1-2, the CDR3 gives the full variable domain: DGGITQSPKYLFRKEGQNVTLSCEQNLNHDAMYWYRQDPGQGLRLIYYSQIVNDFQKGDIAEGYSVSREKKESFPLTVTSAQKNPTAFYLCASSSTPGANYGYTFGSGTRLTVV.

The V call is TRBV6-5, the J call TRBJ2-2, with TRBD1 matching 9 bases. CDR3 length: 15 amino acids. With 6 bases clipped from V and 2 bases from J, the junction kept 4 bases outside the gene matches. The germline CDR1 and CDR2 sequences are MNHEY and SVGAGI. CDR3 in DNA: TGTGCCAGCAGCCGGACAGGGGCTAACACCGGGGAGCTGTTTTTT. Translating it yields CASSRTGANTGELFF.

This clone was detected a few times. This chain joins TRBV29-1 and TRBJ1-1; D gene unclear. The CDR3 sequence is 13 residues long. The V end was cut by 0 bases, the J end by 4 bases, with 9 bases between. Germline CDR1 reads SQVTM; CDR2 reads ANQGSEA. The CDR3 nucleotides read TGCAGCGTTGAAGATCGGAGGAGCACTGAAGCTTTCTTT. Its translation is CSVEDRRSTEAFF.

This sequence joins TRBV5-6 and TRBJ1-2, with TRBD1 matching over 7 bases. CDR1 SGHDT and CDR2 YYEEEE come from the germline V gene. The trim removed 5 bases at V and 4 bases at J, leaving 8 bases unmatched. The CDR3 extends over 14 amino acids. CDR3 nucleotide sequence: TGTGCCAGCAGTCGACAGGGAGGGGGCTATGGCTACACCTTC. It yields the protein CASSRQGGGYGYTF.

The table lists this clone with a few counts. This chain connects TRBV6-5 to TRBJ1-3; no clear D. The CDR3 length is 13 residues. Trimming took 5 bases from V and 0 from J, leaving 5 bases between them. The germline V gene encodes CDR1 MNHEY and CDR2 SVGAGI. CDR3 DNA: TGTGCCAGCAGTCCAAACTCTGGAAACACCATATATTTT. As protein: CASSPNSGNTIYF.

This clone occurred a few times. V is TRBV30 and J is TRBJ1-5; D is unclear. This CDR3 is built from 13 residues. Germline V gene lookup returns CDR1 GTSNPN and CDR2 SVGIG (reference sequence). V lost 1 base, J lost 1 base, and 5 bases lay in between. The CDR3 protein is CAWSEESNQPQHF. The CDR3, as DNA: TGTGCCTGGAGTGAGGAGAGCAATCAGCCCCAGCATTTT.

The chain has TRBV21-1 and TRBJ1-6; the listed D gene, TRBD1, was not tested against the DNA. TRBV21-1 is a recognized pseudogene. This CDR3 is 17 amino acids long. The CDR3 sequence is CASSKWCGDSYNSPLHF. The CDR3 nucleotides read TGTGCCAGCAGCAAATGGTGTGGGGACAGCTATAATTCACCCCTCCACTTT.

CDR3 sequence reads: CASSYSLGYTLGGYTF. In DNA, the CDR3 is TGTGCCAGCAGTTACTCTCTCGGTTACACCCTGGGAGGCTACACCTTC. The chain recombines TRBV6-5 with TRBJ1-2, with D hard to call. The CDR3 extends over 16 amino acids. The germline V gene has CDR1 MNHEY and CDR2 SVGAGI. Trimming took off 0 bases at V and 8 bases at J, with 19 bases between the two ends.

V usage is TRBV27 and J usage is TRBJ1-2, with D possibly being TRBD1 (5 bases). CDR1 and CDR2 from the germline V gene are MNHEY and SMNVEV (reference sequence). The CDR3 runs to 14 residues. The V and J ends lost 3 bases and 8 bases respectively, with 16 bases between them. The CDR3 bases are TGTGCCAGCAGTTTCGGGGGGGGAGAAGAAGGCTACACCTTC. Translation: CASSFGGGEEGYTF.

The chain is built from TRBV9 and TRBJ2-2; 8 nucleotides match TRBD2. Germline V gene lookup returns CDR1 SGDLS and CDR2 YYNGEE. The CDR3 extends over 13 amino acids. V was clipped by 4 bases and J by 5 bases; unmatched bases: 1. The CDR3 bases are TGTGCCAGCAGCCGGGGGGGAACCGGGGAGCTGTTTTTT. It specifies CASSRGGTGELFF.

The genes are TRBV12-3 or TRBV12-4 and TRBJ2-5; the D is unclear. V lost 2 bases, J lost 5 bases, and 6 bases lay in between. The CDR3 is 12 residues long. CDR3 nucleotide sequence: TGTGCCAGCAGTTTAAGGCCTGAGACCCAGTACTTC. It encodes CASSLRPETQYF.

This chain joins TRBV27 and TRBJ1-6, with D tentatively TRBD1 (5 bases). CDR3 length equals 15 residues. The V end lost 3 bases, the J end lost 7 bases, and 13 bases lay between the germline ends. In germline, CDR1 is MNHEY, CDR2 SMNVEV (reference sequence). The CDR3 protein is CASSLQVGPNSPLHF. CDR3 sequence (DNA): TGTGCCAGCAGTTTGCAAGTGGGGCCAAATTCACCCCTCCACTTT.